This T cell receptor beta chain was identified during a study of CD8 T cells in Susac syndrome. Concerning this clonotype: Its antigen remains unidentified.

From blood CD8+ and CD4+ T cells, the TCR beta chain was sequenced. CD8+ and CD4+ T cells were negatively isolated; TEMRA cells were FACS-enriched. This CDR3 comprises 12 residues. V was pared by 4 bases and J by 14 bases, with 15 bases between. Germline loops: CDR1 SEHNR, CDR2 FQNEAQ (reference sequence). It was with random hexamers that 0.5 to 1 ug RNA was reverse transcribed. An immunoSEQ multiplex PCR amplified TCR beta CDR3 over 54 Vbeta and 13 Jbeta. TCRdb called the immunoSEQ multiplex PCR reads again in MiXCR, with one record for every CDR3 protein. The sample has about 300,000 distinct CDR3 sequences, about 91% seen once; the top ten hold about 0.063%. Notes on the study in general: Acknowledgment was made by the study that its TCR sequencing and HLA analysis involved a relatively small number of individuals.

The V call is TRBV7-9, the J call TRBJ1-5; D remains ambiguous. The sequenced sample was CD4+ T cells from PBMCs. The clonotype comes from a human donor with multiple sclerosis. CDR3 in DNA: TGTGCCAGCAGCTCCCCCCCCGGGCCTAAGCATTTT. It encodes CASSSPPGPKHF.